Shown below are 8 T cell receptor beta chains from a single sample sequenced in a study of blood T cells in healthy people across ages (dated by TCRdb to between 2014 and 2017). Receptor libraries were prepared by 5' RACE. A second PCR of roughly 6 to 11 cycles was run with a J-beta primer mix and a sample-barcoded 5' primer. TCRdb reworked the public reads: Q25 trimming with fastp, MiXCR clone assembly, productive beta chains retained. Identical CDR3 proteins give one entry, which carries the most common genes and DNA. This sample is represented by 1.8 million or so distinct CDR3 sequences; approximately 40% of them were singletons. The ten top clones hold 20% to 25% of the sample. The sample consisted of blood. The receptors originated from a human donor in good health.

This clonotype was seen more than once but under ten times. J is TRBJ2-3 and V is TRBV5-6, with no clear D. CDR3 length equals 14 residues. The germline V and J ends were trimmed by 3 bases and 2 bases, with 10 bases remaining between them. Germline V gene sequence: CDR1 SGHDT, CDR2 YYEEEE. DNA of the CDR3: TGTGCCAGCAGCTCCCAGATGGTCACAGATACGCAGTATTTT. The encoded protein is CASSSQMVTDTQYF.

This clonotype was seen a few times. The chain links TRBV5-6 to TRBJ2-4, with unresolved D. The DNA matches TRBJ2-7 better at its end, which makes the J call doubtful. CDR3 length equals 14 residues. The germline V gene has CDR1 SGHDT and CDR2 YYEEEE. CDR3 residues: CASSLDPLAYEQYF. The CDR3 DNA is TGTGCCAGCAGCCTCGACCCGCTAGCCTACGAGCAGTACTTC.

This clonotype was seen at least ten times. Here the CDR3 DNA reads TGTGCCAGCAGCATGACTAGCGGGACAGATACGCAGTATTTT. Protein sequence: CASSMTSGTDTQYF. The rearrangement uses TRBV6-6 and TRBJ2-3; 10 bases match TRBD2. This CDR3 region has 14 residues. Unmatched junction bases numbered 3, after V lost 6 bases and J lost 3 bases. From germline, CDR1 is MNHNY and CDR2 SVGAGI (reference sequence).

The chain is built from TRBV7-2 and TRBJ2-3, with 7 bases that match TRBD1. The length of the CDR3 is 14 residues. The germline CDR1 and CDR2 sequences are SGHTA and FQGNSA. Losses at the gene ends were 5 bases for V and 6 bases for J; bases not matched to a gene: 8. The CDR3 sequence: CASSEQGFEDTQYF. The CDR3 bases are TGTGCCAGCAGCGAACAGGGGTTTGAGGATACGCAGTATTTT.

The gene calls are TRBV29-1 and TRBJ2-3, with D uncertain. V shed 2 bases and J shed 0 bases, with 9 bases lying between them. This CDR3 region has 14 residues. The germline V gene has CDR1 SQVTM and CDR2 ANQGSEA. DNA of the CDR3: TGCAGCGTTGAAAAAGCAGGAAGCACAGATACGCAGTATTTT. Translated: CSVEKAGSTDTQYF.

As concerns this clonotype: Since the CDR3 does not end with the conserved phenylalanine or tryptophan, this likely comes from a read error. The V gene is TRBV4-3, the J gene TRBJ1-2; D unresolved. The germline V gene encodes CDR1 LGHNA and CDR2 YSLEER. V gave up 0 bases and J gave up 4 bases, with 6 bases separating them. The CDR3 totals 13 residues. The DNA for the CDR3 is TGCGCCAGCAGCCAAGATAACAGCTATGGCTACACCTGC. This translates into CASSQDNSYGYTC.

This clonotype has a handful of counts. The chain has TRBV5-1 and TRBJ2-5; D may be TRBD1 or TRBD2 (6 bases each). This CDR3 spans 15 amino acids. Trimming pared 2 bases from V and 2 bases from J, leaving 13 bases between. Germline CDR1 reads SGHRS; CDR2 reads YFSETQ. For the CDR3, the DNA is TGCGCCAGCAGCTTCGGTCGGGGGACACAAGAGACCCAGTACTTC. Translated, it gives CASSFGRGTQETQYF. Complete variable domain (other parts from reference TRBV5-1 and TRBJ2-5): KAGVTQTPRYLIKTRGQQVTLSCSPISGHRSVSWYQQTPGQGLQFLFEYFSETQRNKGNFPGRFSGRQFSNSRSEMNVSTLELGDSALYLCASSFGRGTQETQYFGPGTRLLVL.

The chain employs TRBV12-3 or TRBV12-4 and TRBJ2-7, with a possible D match to TRBD1 (7 bases). The V end lost 3 bases, the J end lost 5 bases, and 11 bases lay between the germline ends. This CDR3 comprises 13 residues. The CDR3 DNA sequence: TGTGCCAGCAGTTTGTTCAGGGGGGACGAGCAGTACTTC. It translates to CASSLFRGDEQYF.